The next 3 T cell receptor beta chains were all read from a single sample in a study of T cell changes during pregnancy in multiple sclerosis. Clones were sequenced by immunoSEQ multiplex PCR, and TCRdb holds only the in-frame ones, with some missing. The sample includes 60,000 to 75,000 clones, approximately 93% of them seen just once. This specimen was CD8+ T cells from peripheral blood mononuclear cells, taken in the second trimester of pregnancy. These receptors were collected from a female donor with multiple sclerosis, enrolled in a pregnancy study.

This clone was observed once. The DNA for the CDR3 is TGTGCCAGCAGCTCGACCAGGACTAGCGGGTCCTACGAGCAGTACTTC. It yields the protein CASSSTRTSGSYEQYF. The chain employs TRBV7-9 and TRBJ2-7, with 11 bases matching TRBD2. The J segment lost 1 base and the V segment lost 4 bases, leaving 6 bases of the junction unmatched. CDR1 and CDR2 (germline): SEHNR, FQNEAQ (reference sequence). This CDR3 has 16 amino acids.

The chain uses TRBV13 and TRBJ2-7; 7 positions agree with TRBD1. Losses at the gene ends were 0 bases for V and 3 bases for J; bases not matched to a gene: 11. This CDR3 comprises 17 residues. In germline, CDR1 is PRHDT, CDR2 FYEKMQ (reference sequence). CDR3: CASSLGPIGGGFYEQYF. CDR3 DNA sequence: TGTGCCAGCAGCTTAGGTCCTATAGGGGGCGGGTTCTACGAGCAGTACTTC.

The V gene is TRBV7-9, the J gene TRBJ2-7, with D possibly matching TRBD1 (6 bases). Germline loops: CDR1 SEHNR, CDR2 FQNEAQ (reference sequence). This CDR3 region has 12 residues. With 6 bases removed from V and 0 bases from J, the gap between germline ends came to 6 bases. CDR3 sequence reads: CASRDSSYEQYF. DNA for the CDR3: TGTGCCAGCAGGGACAGCTCCTACGAGCAGTACTTC. The full variable domain, its missing parts supplied by reference TRBV7-9 and TRBJ2-7, is DTGVSQNPRHKITKRGQNVTFRCDPISEHNRLYWYRQTLGQGPEFLTYFQNEAQLEKSRLLSDRFSAERPKGSFSTLEIQRTEQGDSAMYLCASRDSSYEQYFGPGTRLTVT.